This T cell receptor (beta chain) stems from a study of blood T cell repertoires in COVID-19. In the original analysis: Reference gene primer amplification gave estimated nucleated cell counts. The method was immunoSEQ multiplex PCR; TCRdb's version includes in-frame clones alone and lacks a portion of them. D and trimming come from the DNA, and the V and J calls and clone size come from that table. This sample has about 350,000 clones, with roughly 90% found just once. Looked up from germline, CDR1 is MDHEN and CDR2 is SYDVKM. The V end was cut by 5 bases, the J end by 6 bases, with 5 bases between. The CDR3 length is 11 residues. Before they entered the study, exposed participants had met a COVID-19 case within 2 weeks.

The chain is built from TRBV28 and TRBJ2-1, with D unresolved. The sequence was collected from a woman in her 30s who had been exposed to COVID-19. Material for sequencing was PBMCs or T cells enriched from blood (not recorded which). The CDR3 here is CASSLSNEQFF. The CDR3, as DNA: TGTGCCAGCAGTCTTTCCAATGAGCAGTTCTTC.